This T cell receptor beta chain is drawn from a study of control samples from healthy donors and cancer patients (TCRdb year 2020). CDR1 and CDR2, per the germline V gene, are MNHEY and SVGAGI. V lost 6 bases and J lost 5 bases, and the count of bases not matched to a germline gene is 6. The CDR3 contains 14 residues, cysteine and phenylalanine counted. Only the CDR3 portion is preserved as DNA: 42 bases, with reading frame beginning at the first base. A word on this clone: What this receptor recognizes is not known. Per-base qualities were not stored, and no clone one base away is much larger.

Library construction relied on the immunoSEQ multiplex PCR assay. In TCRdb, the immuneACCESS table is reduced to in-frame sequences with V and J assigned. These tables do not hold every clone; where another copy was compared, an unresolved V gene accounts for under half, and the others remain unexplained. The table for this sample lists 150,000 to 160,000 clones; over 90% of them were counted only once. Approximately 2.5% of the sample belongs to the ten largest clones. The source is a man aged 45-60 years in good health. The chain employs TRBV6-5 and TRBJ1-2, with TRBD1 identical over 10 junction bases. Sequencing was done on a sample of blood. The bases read TGTGCCAGCAGCGGACAGGGGGGGTGGTATGGCTACACCTTC. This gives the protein CASSGQGGWYGYTF.